The 5 T cell receptor beta chains given below trace back to one sample, sequenced in a study of beta chain features in type 1 diabetes. Reverse transcription of all isolated RNA meant that expressed TCRB transcripts were sequenced. Measured with immunoSEQ multiplex PCR; TCRdb has only the in-frame clones, and not every one. Of 150,000 to 190,000 clones in the sample, around 8.5% were seen once. Material: central memory CD4+ T cells from blood. The receptors shown here come from a man younger than 35 in good health.

This sequence joins TRBV6-1 and TRBJ1-1; 7 bases are a match to TRBD1. Germline CDR1 and CDR2: MNHNS and SASEGT. The CDR3 has 12 amino acids. V shed 6 bases and J 4 bases; nucleotides not matched to a gene: 2. The CDR3 sequence: CASSPGGTEAFF. CDR3 in DNA: TGTGCCAGCAGCCCAGGGGGCACTGAAGCTTTCTTT.

At least ten counts were recorded for this clone. The rearrangement links TRBV10-3 to TRBJ2-5; D possibly corresponds to TRBD2 (5 bases). This CDR3 is built from 13 residues. From germline, CDR1 is ENHRY and CDR2 SYGVKD. V lost 4 bases to trimming and J lost 5 bases, with 11 bases between them. CDR3 sequence reads: CAISGELWETQYF. The CDR3 DNA is TGTGCCATCAGTGGGGAGTTGTGGGAGACCCAGTACTTC.

This clone was seen only a few times. The chain joins TRBV18 to TRBJ2-2; TRBD1 is a possible D gene (5 bases). The CDR3 has 15 residues. V shed 2 bases and J shed 5 bases, with 12 bases lying between them. CDR1 is KGHSH and CDR2 is LQKENI in the germline V gene. CDR3 DNA: TGTGCCAGCTCACCATCCAGGGATGTGACCGGGGAGCTGTTTTTT. Protein: CASSPSRDVTGELFF.

The chain is built from TRBV30 and TRBJ1-1; D call uncertain. V was clipped by 0 bases and J by 7 bases, with 9 bases between them. The germline gives CDR1 GTSNPN, CDR2 SVGIG (reference sequence). CDR3 size: 12 residues. Here the CDR3 reads CAWSVRRLEAFF. The CDR3 nucleotides are TGTGCCTGGAGTGTACGTCGACTTGAAGCTTTCTTT.

This clone has a handful of counts. The chain joins TRBV28 to TRBJ1-3, with 7 positions matching TRBD1. Germline V CDR1 and CDR2: MDHEN, SYDVKM. V shed 4 bases, J shed 2 bases, and the junction held 2 bases outside the gene matches. The length of the CDR3 is 14 residues. The CDR3 coding sequence is TGTGCCAGCAGTTCGGGACAGACTGGAAACACCATATATTTT. Its protein product is CASSSGQTGNTIYF.